Shown below are 3 T cell receptor beta chains from a single sample sequenced in a study of cytomegalovirus exposure and HLA in healthy donors. 60 Vbeta and 13 Jbeta primers were used in PCR. The data were produced by immunoSEQ multiplex PCR, yet TCRdb's version contains in-frame clones alone and is incomplete. Of 110,000 to 150,000 clones in the sample, about 84% were seen once. Sequencing was performed on PBMCs. The receptors come from a male donor in good health and CMV-seronegative.

The chain combines TRBV2 with TRBJ1-5, with D unclear. This CDR3 has 14 residues. CDR1 and CDR2 from the germline V gene are SNHLY and FYNNEI. Trimming shortened V by 2 bases and J by 6 bases, and 11 bases separated the two germline ends. The CDR3 DNA reads TGTGCCAGCAGTGAACTTCGGTTTACTCAGCCCCAGCATTTT. Translation gives CASSELRFTQPQHF.

The rearrangement uses TRBV2 and TRBJ1-2, with TRBD1 matching 10 bases. This CDR3 comprises 16 residues. J lost 5 bases, V lost 4 bases, and 10 bases had no gene match. CDR1 and CDR2 (germline): SNHLY, FYNNEI. CDR3 nucleotides: TGTGCCAGCAGTGTTCCCGGACAGGGGGTTTTGTATGGCTACACCTTC. Translation gives CASSVPGQGVLYGYTF.

The chain combines TRBV19 with TRBJ1-1, with D tentatively TRBD1 (5 bases). CDR1 and CDR2 from the germline V gene are LNHDA and SQIVND (reference sequence). The CDR3 runs 12 residues. V lost 6 bases, J lost 5 bases, and 10 bases lay in between. CDR3 in amino acids: CASRSGLTEAFF. The CDR3 coding sequence is TGTGCCAGTAGATCAGGGTTAACTGAAGCTTTCTTT.